This T cell receptor beta chain was found in a study of shared clonotypes between healthy human individuals. Study-level background: The plates for each donor numbered three CD4 naive, three CD4 memory, two CD8 naive and one CD8 memory.

CD45RO-negative cells were positively selected for CCR7, leaving out terminally differentiated effector memory CD45RA+ cells. HIV-negative, healthy adults without recent acute infections or vaccinations were the donors. The length of the CDR3 is 13 residues. The V and J ends lost 4 bases and 5 bases respectively, with 9 bases between them. CDR1 is LGHNA and CDR2 is YNFKEQ in the germline V gene. The repertoire was sequenced with immunoSEQ multiplex PCR; TCRdb's copy has only in-frame clones and lacks some. In the table there are about 1,900,000 clones, approximately 94% of which are singletons. This clone was observed a few times. No antigen is known for it. Study-level points and caveats: Estimated richness values were generally larger in naive subsets than in memory subsets.

The material sequenced was naive CD8+ T cells sorted from blood. The origin of this receptor is a man between 18 and 29 years old in good health. The genes are TRBV4-2 and TRBJ2-4; D is undetermined. The CDR3 region is CASSRENENIQYF. The CDR3 DNA reads as TGTGCCAGCAGCCGAGAGAACGAAAACATTCAGTACTTC.